One T cell receptor (beta chain) is described in this entry. A much bigger clone sits one base away, suggesting this may be a read error. A sample-barcoded 5' primer and a J-beta primer mix were used in a second PCR of roughly 6 to 11 cycles. Via MiXCR, TCRdb re-called the 5' RACE reads, giving one row per CDR3 protein. The sample lists approximately 320,000 distinct CDR3 sequences; 27% were seen once. Germline V gene lookup returns CDR1 LGHNA and CDR2 YSLEER. The CDR3 extends over 13 amino acids. These data belong to a study of blood T cells in healthy people across ages. V is TRBV4-3 and J is TRBJ2-5; possibly TRBD2 for D (5 bases). Sequencing used blood. The clonotype comes from a woman in her sixties or seventies in good health. In DNA form, the CDR3 reads TGCGCCAGCATCCAAAGAGGGTGGGAGACCCAGTACTTC. This codes for CASIQRGWETQYF.